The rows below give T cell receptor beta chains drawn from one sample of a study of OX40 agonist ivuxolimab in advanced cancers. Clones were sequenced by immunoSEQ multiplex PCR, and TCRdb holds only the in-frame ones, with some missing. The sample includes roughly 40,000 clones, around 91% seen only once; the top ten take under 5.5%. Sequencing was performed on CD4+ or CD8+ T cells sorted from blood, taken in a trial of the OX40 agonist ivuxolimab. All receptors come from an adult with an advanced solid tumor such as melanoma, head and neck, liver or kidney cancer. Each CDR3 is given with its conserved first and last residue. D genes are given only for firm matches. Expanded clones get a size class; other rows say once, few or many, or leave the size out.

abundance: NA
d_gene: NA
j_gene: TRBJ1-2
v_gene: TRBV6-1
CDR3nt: TGTGCCAGCAGTGAAACCTGGGGTAGTGGTGGCTACACCTTC
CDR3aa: CASSETWGSGGYTF

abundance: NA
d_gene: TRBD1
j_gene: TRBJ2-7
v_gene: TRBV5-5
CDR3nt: TGTGCCAGCAGCCACCGGGACAGGGACTACGAGCAGTACTTC
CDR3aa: CASSHRDRDYEQYF

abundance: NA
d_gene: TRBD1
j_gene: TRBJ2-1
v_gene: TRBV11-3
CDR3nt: TGTGCCAGCAGCTTAGGGACAGGGGGCCGGAATGAGCAGTTCTTC
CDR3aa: CASSLGTGGRNEQFF

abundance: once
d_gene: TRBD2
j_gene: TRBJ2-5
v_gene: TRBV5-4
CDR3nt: TGTGCCAGCAGCTCGTTAGCGGGTCAAGAGACCCAGTACTTC
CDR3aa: CASSSLAGQETQYF

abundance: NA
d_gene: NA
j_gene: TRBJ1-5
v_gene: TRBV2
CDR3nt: TGTGCCAGCAGTATTGGAGAAAATCAGCCCCAGCATTTT
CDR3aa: CASSIGENQPQHF

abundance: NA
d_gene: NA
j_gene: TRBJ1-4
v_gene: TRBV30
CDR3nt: TGTGCCTGGAGTGTAAGGCTTAATGAAAAACTGTTTTTT
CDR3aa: CAWSVRLNEKLFF

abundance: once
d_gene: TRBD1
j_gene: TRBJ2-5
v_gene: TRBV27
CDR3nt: TGTGCCAGCAGCTCGACAGGGGCGAGGGAGACCCAGTACTTC
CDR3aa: CASSSTGARETQYF

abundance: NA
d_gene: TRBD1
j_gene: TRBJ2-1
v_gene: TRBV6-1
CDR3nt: TGTGCCAGCAGGAGGGGACAGGGCAATGAGCAGTTCTTC
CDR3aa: CASRRGQGNEQFF

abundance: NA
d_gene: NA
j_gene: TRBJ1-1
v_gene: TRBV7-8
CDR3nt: TGTGCCAGCAGCCCGCAGCAAGGTACTGAAGCTTTCTTT
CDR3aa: CASSPQQGTEAFF

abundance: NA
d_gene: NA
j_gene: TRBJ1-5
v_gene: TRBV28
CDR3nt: TGTGCCAGCAGTTTGCAGACAGGACACAATCAGCCCCAGCATTTT
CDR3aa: CASSLQTGHNQPQHF

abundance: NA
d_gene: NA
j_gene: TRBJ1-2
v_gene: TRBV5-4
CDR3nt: TGTGCCAGCAGCTTAACGGGGAGAACTAACTATGGCTACACCTTC
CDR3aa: CASSLTGRTNYGYTF

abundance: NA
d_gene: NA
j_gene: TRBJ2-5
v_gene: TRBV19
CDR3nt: TGTGCCAGTAGTAAGTCGCGAGAGACCCAGTACTTC
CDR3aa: CASSKSRETQYF

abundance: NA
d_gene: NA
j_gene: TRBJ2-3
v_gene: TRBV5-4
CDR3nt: TGTGCCAGCAGCTTGGATTCCACAGATACGCAGTATTTT
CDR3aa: CASSLDSTDTQYF

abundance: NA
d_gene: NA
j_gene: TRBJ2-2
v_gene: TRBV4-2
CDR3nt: TGTGCCAGCAGCCAAGTAGGGGGGAGAAAAACCGGGGAGCTGTTTTTT
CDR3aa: CASSQVGGRKTGELFF

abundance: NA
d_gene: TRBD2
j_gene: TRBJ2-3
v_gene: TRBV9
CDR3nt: TGTGCCAGCAGCGTTTTTGCGACCGGGACTAGCGGGGGCCCCGCGGATACGCAGTATTTT
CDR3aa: CASSVFATGTSGGPADTQYF

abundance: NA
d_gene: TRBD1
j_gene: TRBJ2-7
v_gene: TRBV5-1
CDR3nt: TGCGCCAGCATGACAGGGTCCGGGGAGCAGTACTTC
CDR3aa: CASMTGSGEQYF

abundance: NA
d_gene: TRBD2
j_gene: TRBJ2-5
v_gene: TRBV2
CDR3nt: TGTGCCAGCAGTGTCGTTGGTACGGCGGGAGCCACGGTAACGACCCAGTACTTC
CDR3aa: CASSVVGTAGATVTTQYF

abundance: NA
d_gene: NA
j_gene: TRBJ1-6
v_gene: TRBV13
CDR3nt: TGTGCCAGCAGCTTCCCCCATGGATCGGGGGGGTTGAGTTCACCCCTCCACTTT
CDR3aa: CASSFPHGSGGLSSPLHF

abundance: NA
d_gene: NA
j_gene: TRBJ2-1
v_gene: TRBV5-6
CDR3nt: TGTGCCAGCAGCTTGGGGGTCCGAACCTACAATGAGCAGTTCTTC
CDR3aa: CASSLGVRTYNEQFF

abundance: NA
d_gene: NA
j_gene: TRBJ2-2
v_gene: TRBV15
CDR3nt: TGTGCCACCAGCCCCCCCGAGGGGGGTTGGACCGGGGAGCTGTTTTTT
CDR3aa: CATSPPEGGWTGELFF

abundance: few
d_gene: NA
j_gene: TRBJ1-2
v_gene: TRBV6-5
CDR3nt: TGTGCCAGCAGTTACGACAGCTCCTATGGCTACACCTTC
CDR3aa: CASSYDSSYGYTF

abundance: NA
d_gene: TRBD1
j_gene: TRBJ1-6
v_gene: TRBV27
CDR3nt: TGTGCCAGCAGTTTAGGACAGGAGTTTAATTCACCCCTCCACTTT
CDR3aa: CASSLGQEFNSPLHF

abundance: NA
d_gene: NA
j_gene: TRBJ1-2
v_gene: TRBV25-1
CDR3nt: TGTGCCAGCAGTGAGCAGGGTGCTGGGTATGGCTACACCTTC
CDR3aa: CASSEQGAGYGYTF

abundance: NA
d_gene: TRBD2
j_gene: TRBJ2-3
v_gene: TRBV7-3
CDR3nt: TGTGCCAGCAGCTCGCAGCGGGGGGGCCTTACAGATACGCAGTATTTT
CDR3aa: CASSSQRGGLTDTQYF

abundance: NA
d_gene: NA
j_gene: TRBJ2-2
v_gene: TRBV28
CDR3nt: TGTGCCAGCAGTTTCACTGACACCGGGGAGCTGTTTTTT
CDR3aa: CASSFTDTGELFF

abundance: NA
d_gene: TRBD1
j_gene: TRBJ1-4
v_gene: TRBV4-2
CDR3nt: TGTGCCAGCAGCCAAGTTTTGGGGACAGATGAAAAACTGTTTTTT
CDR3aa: CASSQVLGTDEKLFF

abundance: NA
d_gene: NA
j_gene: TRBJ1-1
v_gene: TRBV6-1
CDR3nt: TGTGCCAGCAGCGCCTTAATCACTGAAGCTTTCTTT
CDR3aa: CASSALITEAFF

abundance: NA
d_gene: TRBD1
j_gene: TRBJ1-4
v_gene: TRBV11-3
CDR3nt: TGTGCCAGCAGCGAGACAGGGAATGAAAAACTGTTTTTT
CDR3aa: CASSETGNEKLFF

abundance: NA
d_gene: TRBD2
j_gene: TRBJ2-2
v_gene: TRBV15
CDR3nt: TGTGCCACCAGACCGGTGCTAGGACTAGCGGGATCGAACACCGGGGAGCTGTTTTTT
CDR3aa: CATRPVLGLAGSNTGELFF

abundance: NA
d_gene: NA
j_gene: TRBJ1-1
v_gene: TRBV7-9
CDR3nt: TGTGCCAGCAGCTTAGTTGCAGTGAACACTGAAGCTTTCTTT
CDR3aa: CASSLVAVNTEAFF

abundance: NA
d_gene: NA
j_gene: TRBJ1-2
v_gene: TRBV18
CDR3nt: TGTGCCAGCTCACCACAGGGGTTTGATGGCTACACCTTC
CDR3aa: CASSPQGFDGYTF

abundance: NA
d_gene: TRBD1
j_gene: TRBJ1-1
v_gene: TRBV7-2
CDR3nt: TGTGCCAGCAGCCTTATGCAGGGGGCGACGGCTTTCTTT
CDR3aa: CASSLMQGATAFF

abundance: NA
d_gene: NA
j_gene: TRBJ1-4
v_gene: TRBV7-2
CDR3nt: TGTGCCAGCAGCTTAGTCTCGGGGCCAATCGAAAAACTGTTTTTT
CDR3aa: CASSLVSGPIEKLFF

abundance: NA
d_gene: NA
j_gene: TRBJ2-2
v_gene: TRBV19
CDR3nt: TGTGCCAGTAGTATGGGGGCTTACGCCGGGGAGCTGTTTTTT
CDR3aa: CASSMGAYAGELFF

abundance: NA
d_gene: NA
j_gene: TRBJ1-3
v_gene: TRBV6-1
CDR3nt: TGTGCCAGCAGTGAGGAGCGGCTGGGAAACACCATATATTTT
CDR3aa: CASSEERLGNTIYF

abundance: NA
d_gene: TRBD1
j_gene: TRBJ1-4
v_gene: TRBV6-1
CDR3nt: TGTGCCAGCACCGAAGACAGGGTTGGCGAAAAACTGTTTTTT
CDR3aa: CASTEDRVGEKLFF